The rows below give T cell receptor beta chains drawn from one sample of a study of blood T cell repertoires in COVID-19. Assay: immunoSEQ multiplex PCR; the TCRdb copy retains only in-frame clones and omits some. The sample records some 200,000 clones, approximately 80% being singletons. The sequenced material came from peripheral blood. Source of these receptors: a man in his fifties or sixties with active or convalescent COVID-19. CDR3s include the opening cysteine and the closing phenylalanine or tryptophan. The D gene is left open where the match is weak. Clone size is given for some rows only: seen once, a few or many times, or a class if the clone is expanded.

TRBD2	TRBV11-2	-	TRBJ2-2	CASSLDLGLAGGLDTGELFF
-	TRBV2	-	TRBJ2-2	CASSLAGELFF
TRBD2	TRBV18	many	TRBJ2-1	CASSHRTSGGDEQFF
-	TRBV5-1	-	TRBJ2-1	CASSLSLSSSYNEQFF
TRBD1	TRBV5-1	few	TRBJ2-2	CASSGGDRGTGELFF
TRBD1	TRBV29-1	-	TRBJ1-2	CSAPGQGPSGYTF
-	TRBV5-5	-	TRBJ2-3	CASSLSGGWKDTQYF
TRBD1	TRBV19	-	TRBJ1-5	CASSIDGTDHISNQPQHF
-	TRBV5-1	-	TRBJ1-1	CASSWDGGNTEAFF
-	TRBV21-1	-	TRBJ2-7	CASSKSSGKGIEQYF
-	TRBV24-1	-	TRBJ1-4	CATSVPSGRLNEKLFF
TRBD1	TRBV5-1	once	TRBJ2-3	CASSLAVTGQGTDTQYF
-	TRBV19	-	TRBJ2-4	CASALRGAKNIQYF
-	TRBV28	-	TRBJ1-2	CASSSNYGYTF
-	TRBV19	-	TRBJ1-3	CASSLGGAGSGNTIYF
TRBD1	TRBV7-6	few	TRBJ1-3	CASSLLPGQGSSGNTIYF
-	TRBV11-2	-	TRBJ2-3	CASSLDPLGGTDTQYF
TRBD1	TRBV7-9	-	TRBJ1-4	CASSSRGLDEKLFF
-	TRBV7-9	-	TRBJ1-2	CASSLDSFYGYTF
-	TRBV2	-	TRBJ2-7	CASTLQGIPYEQYF
-	TRBV2	-	TRBJ2-3	CASSRQGTDTQYF
-	TRBV24-1	-	TRBJ2-1	CATMTSSNEQFF
-	TRBV28	once	TRBJ2-7	CASSLWVTGAETYEQYF
-	TRBV6-5	-	TRBJ1-4	CASRGGGASNEKLFF
-	TRBV7-3	-	TRBJ2-5	CASSLSYQETQYF
-	TRBV19	-	TRBJ2-3	CASSIRRGLDTQYF
TRBD2	TRBV6-2/TRBV6-3	once	TRBJ2-7	CASSYSPSGSYEQYF
-	TRBV6-2/TRBV6-3	-	TRBJ2-5	CASSYEARGETQYF
-	TRBV18	-	TRBJ1-6	CASSLGGASYNSPLHF
-	TRBV10-2	few	TRBJ1-1	CASSDRGWAEAFF
TRBD2	TRBV7-3	-	TRBJ2-1	CASSLQRGGYNEQFF
TRBD1	TRBV5-1	once	TRBJ2-3	CATSTGPDTQYF
-	TRBV4-2	-	TRBJ2-5	CASSQGPNYLQETQYF
-	TRBV24-1	-	TRBJ2-3	CATSDPRSTDTQYF
-	TRBV28	many	TRBJ1-2	CASSNRRYGYTF
-	TRBV7-8	-	TRBJ2-3	CASSLARDTQYF
TRBD1	TRBV15	-	TRBJ1-6	CATSRWDRGTSPLHF
TRBD1	TRBV2	-	TRBJ1-1	CASSSGGGTEAFF
-	TRBV6-5	few	TRBJ2-5	CASSQGWGRETQYF
-	TRBV18	-	TRBJ2-5	CASSPRRGGGPETQYF
TRBD1	TRBV4-3	-	TRBJ2-2	CASSQDLGTGNTGELFF
-	TRBV19	-	TRBJ1-4	CASTQDDRYNEKLFF
-	TRBV5-6	-	TRBJ1-2	CASASRQVFSFGYGYTF
-	TRBV20-1	-	TRBJ1-6	CSASSRNSPLHF
-	TRBV29-1	-	TRBJ1-1	CSVVRQGNTEAFF
TRBD2	TRBV28	-	TRBJ2-2	CASSSLLGLAGGNTGELFF
-	TRBV6-2/TRBV6-3	-	TRBJ2-1	CASSYDSYNEQFF
TRBD1	TRBV5-1	-	TRBJ1-2	CASSLETDRVGGYTF
TRBD2	TRBV9	once	TRBJ2-1	CASSATSGRESEQFF
-	TRBV24-1	-	TRBJ2-7	CATSAAGSYEQYF
-	TRBV7-2	-	TRBJ2-1	CASGTAYNEQFF
-	TRBV30	-	TRBJ2-1	CAWMSWGGRSSYNEQFF
TRBD1	TRBV5-4	-	TRBJ2-7	CASSFMDRGNYEQYF